The T cell receptor beta chain under discussion was sequenced for a study of cytomegalovirus exposure and HLA in healthy donors. In this sample, this clone turned up a few times. It was with 60 Vbeta and 13 Jbeta primers that the PCR ran. The data were produced by immunoSEQ multiplex PCR, yet TCRdb's version contains in-frame clones alone and is incomplete. The data hold around 130,000 clones, with approximately 80% observed a single time. The CDR3 runs to 17 residues. J was trimmed by 3 bases and V by 0 bases; bases with no gene match: 8. The germline gives CDR1 MNHNS, CDR2 SASEGT. This clonotype was obtained from a woman between 18 and 29 years old in good health and CMV-seropositive. The sample consisted of PBMCs. The chain joins TRBV6-1 to TRBJ2-7, with 10 bases lining up with TRBD1. The CDR3 DNA follows: TGTGCCAGCAGTGAAGCTTTCGCGGGACAGGGGAGCTACGAGCAGTACTTC. Translated: CASSEAFAGQGSYEQYF.